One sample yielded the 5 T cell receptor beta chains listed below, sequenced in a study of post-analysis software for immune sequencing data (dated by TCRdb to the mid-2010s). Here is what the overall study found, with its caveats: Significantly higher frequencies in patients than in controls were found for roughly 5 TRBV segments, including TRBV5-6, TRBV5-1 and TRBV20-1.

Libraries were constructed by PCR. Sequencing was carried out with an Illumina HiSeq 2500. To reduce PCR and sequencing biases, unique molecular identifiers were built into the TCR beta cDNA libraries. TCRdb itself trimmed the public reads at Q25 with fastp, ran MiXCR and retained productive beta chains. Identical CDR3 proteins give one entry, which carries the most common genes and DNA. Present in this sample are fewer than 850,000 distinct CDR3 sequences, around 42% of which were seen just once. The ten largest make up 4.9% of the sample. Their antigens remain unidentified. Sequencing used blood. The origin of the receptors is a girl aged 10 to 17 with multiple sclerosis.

CDR3 in DNA: TGTGCCAGCAGTTTGCCGACTAACTCCTACGAGCAGTACTTC. Amino acids: CASSLPTNSYEQYF. The chain is built from TRBV12-3 or TRBV12-4 and TRBJ2-7, with D perhaps matching TRBD2 (5 bases). V was pared by 3 bases and J by 0 bases, with 9 bases between. CDR3 length: 14 amino acids.

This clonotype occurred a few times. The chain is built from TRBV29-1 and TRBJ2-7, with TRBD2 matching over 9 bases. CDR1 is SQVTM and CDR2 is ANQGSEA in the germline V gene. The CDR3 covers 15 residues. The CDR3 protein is CSTIQAGGPSYEQYF. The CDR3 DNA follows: TGCAGTACAATCCAAGCGGGAGGTCCCTCCTACGAGCAGTACTTC.

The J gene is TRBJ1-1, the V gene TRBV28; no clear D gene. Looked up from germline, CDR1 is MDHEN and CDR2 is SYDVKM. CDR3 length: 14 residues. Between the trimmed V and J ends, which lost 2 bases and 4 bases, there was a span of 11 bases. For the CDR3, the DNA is TGTGCCAGCAGTTTAAATTTGGTGACCACTGAAGCTTTCTTT. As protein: CASSLNLVTTEAFF.

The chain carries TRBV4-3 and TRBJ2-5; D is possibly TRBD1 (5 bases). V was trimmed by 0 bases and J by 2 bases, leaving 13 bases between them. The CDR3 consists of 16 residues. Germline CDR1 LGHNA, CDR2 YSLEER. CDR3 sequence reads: CASSQEGAGWQETQYF. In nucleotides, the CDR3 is TGCGCCAGCAGCCAAGAAGGGGCCGGTTGGCAAGAGACCCAGTACTTC.

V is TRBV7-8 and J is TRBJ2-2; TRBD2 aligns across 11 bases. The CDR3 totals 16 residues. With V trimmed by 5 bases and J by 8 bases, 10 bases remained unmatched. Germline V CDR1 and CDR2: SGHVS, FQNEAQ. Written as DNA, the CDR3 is TGTGCCAGCAGCCGTAGCGGGAGGGCCGAACCTGGGGAGCTGTTTTTT. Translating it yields CASSRSGRAEPGELFF.